This T cell receptor (beta chain) was sequenced in a study of blood T cell repertoires in COVID-19. Turning to the study itself: COVID-19 samples, acute and convalescent, were from the United States, Italy and Spain. From T cells, B-cell-depleted T cells, or PBMCs came the material, which was cDNA or gDNA.

In the source study's methods: From reference gene primer amplification, estimates of nucleated cell counts were derived. The repertoire was sequenced with immunoSEQ multiplex PCR; TCRdb's copy has only in-frame clones and lacks some. That table gives V, J and clone size, and the DNA gave D and trimming. Among some 120,000 clones listed, 70% to 90% were seen once. The CDR3 spans 14 residues. V was cut by 3 bases and J by 2 bases, with 10 bases left in between. Per the germline V gene, CDR1 is SGHKS and CDR2 is YYEKEE (reference sequence). This chain connects TRBV5-5 to TRBJ2-3; D might be TRBD1 (6 bases). The TCR originated in a human donor in a cohort sampled during active COVID-19. The sequencing sample was made of peripheral blood. The CDR3 DNA reads TGTGCCAGCAGCTCCGGGACAAACACAGATACGCAGTATTTT. It codes for CASSSGTNTDTQYF.